This entry features one T cell receptor (beta chain) sequence. This specimen comes from a study of PD-L1 blockade in urothelial cancer. Sample time point: peripheral blood 6 weeks after treatment start. Sequencing used immunoSEQ multiplex PCR; TCRdb keeps in-frame clones, though not all of them. The data contain 38,000 or so clones, more than 75% of them singletons. This sequence originates from a man aged 65 to 85 with urothelial cancer. The sequences come from PBMCs, collected around atezolizumab (anti-PD-L1) treatment.

CDR3 residues: CAATPWGGPGEGEQFF. The CDR3 DNA follows: TGTGCCGCCACGCCGTGGGGGGGGCCCGGCGAGGGTGAGCAGTTCTTC. The chain couples TRBV30 to TRBJ2-1; D possibly corresponds to TRBD2 (7 bases). This CDR3 has 16 residues. CDR1 is GTSNPN and CDR2 is SVGIG in the germline V gene (reference sequence). Trimming cost V 8 bases and J 9 bases, with 29 bases left between them.